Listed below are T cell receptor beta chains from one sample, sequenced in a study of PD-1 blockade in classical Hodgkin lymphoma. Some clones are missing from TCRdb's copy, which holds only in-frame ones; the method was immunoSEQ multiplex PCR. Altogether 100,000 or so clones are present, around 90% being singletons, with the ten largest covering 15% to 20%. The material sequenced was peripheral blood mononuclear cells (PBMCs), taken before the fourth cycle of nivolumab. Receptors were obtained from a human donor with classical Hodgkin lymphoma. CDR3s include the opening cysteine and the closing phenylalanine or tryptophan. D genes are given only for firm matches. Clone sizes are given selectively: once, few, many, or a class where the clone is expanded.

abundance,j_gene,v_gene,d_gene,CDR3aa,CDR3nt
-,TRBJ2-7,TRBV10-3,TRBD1,CAISRTGSSYEQYF,TGTGCCATCAGCAGGACAGGCAGCTCCTACGAGCAGTACTTC
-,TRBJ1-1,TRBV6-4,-,CASRPDQGRSAEAFF,TGTGCCAGCAGGCCAGATCAGGGTAGGAGCGCTGAAGCTTTCTTT
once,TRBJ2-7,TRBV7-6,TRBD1,CASSLAGQGAYEQYF,TGTGCCAGCAGCTTAGCAGGACAGGGGGCCTACGAGCAGTACTTC
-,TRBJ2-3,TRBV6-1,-,CASRITGSTDTQYF,TGTGCCAGCAGGATAACAGGGAGCACAGATACGCAGTATTTT
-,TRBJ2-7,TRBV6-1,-,CASSESGWMVHF,TGTGCCAGCAGTGAAAGTGGGTGGATGGTGCACTTC
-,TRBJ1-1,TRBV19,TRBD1,CASTVRGPGEAFF,TGTGCCAGTACTGTCAGGGGGCCAGGTGAAGCTTTCTTT
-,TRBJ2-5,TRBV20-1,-,CSARKEKTQYF,TGCAGTGCTAGAAAGGAGAAGACCCAGTACTTC
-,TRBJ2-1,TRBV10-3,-,CAISSSYNEQFF,TGTGCCATCAGCAGCTCCTACAATGAGCAGTTCTTC
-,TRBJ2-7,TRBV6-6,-,CASTKGPVDYEQYF,TGTGCCAGCACCAAAGGGCCCGTCGATTACGAGCAGTACTTC
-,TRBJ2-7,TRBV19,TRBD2,CASSQGLAASYEQYF,TGTGCCAGTAGCCAGGGACTAGCGGCGTCCTACGAGCAGTACTTC
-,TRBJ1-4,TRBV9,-,CASSRDTATNEKLFF,TGTGCCAGCAGCCGAGACACAGCGACTAATGAAAAACTGTTTTTT
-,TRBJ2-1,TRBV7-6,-,CASSLFAGRNNEQFF,TGTGCCAGCAGCTTATTCGCAGGGAGGAACAATGAGCAGTTCTTC
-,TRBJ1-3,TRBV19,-,CASKASGNTIYF,TGTGCCAGTAAGGCCTCTGGAAACACCATATATTTT
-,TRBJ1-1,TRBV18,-,CASSPDGLNTEAFF,TGTGCCAGCTCACCAGACGGTCTGAACACTGAAGCTTTCTTT
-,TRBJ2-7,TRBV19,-,CASSISHLYEQYF,TGTGCCAGTAGTATAAGCCACCTCTACGAGCAGTACTTC
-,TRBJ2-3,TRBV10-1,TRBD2,CASSDSGRYTSTDTQYF,TGCGCCAGCAGTGACAGCGGGAGGTATACTAGCACAGATACGCAGTATTTT
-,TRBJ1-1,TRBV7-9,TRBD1,CASSQRGGDTEAFF,TGTGCCAGCAGCCAGAGAGGGGGCGACACTGAAGCTTTCTTT
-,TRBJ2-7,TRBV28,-,CASSSPRVGEQYF,TGTGCCAGCAGTTCCCCACGCGTAGGGGAGCAGTACTTC
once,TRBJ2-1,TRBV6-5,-,CASSSIRGDEQFF,TGTGCCAGCAGTTCGATCCGGGGTGATGAGCAGTTCTTC
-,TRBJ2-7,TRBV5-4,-,CASSLDGRSSYEQYF,TGTGCCAGCAGCTTGGATGGACGGAGCTCCTACGAGCAGTACTTC
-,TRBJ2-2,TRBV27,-,CASTSRPAGELFF,TGTGCCAGCACATCTCGACCGGCCGGGGAGCTGTTTTTT
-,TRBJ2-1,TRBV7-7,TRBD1,CASSHGTGGNEQFF,TGTGCTAGCAGCCATGGGACAGGGGGGAATGAGCAGTTCTTC
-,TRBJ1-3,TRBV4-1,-,CASSQDQALNTIYF,TGCGCCAGCAGCCAAGATCAAGCTCTTAACACCATATATTTT
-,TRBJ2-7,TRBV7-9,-,CASSPSTRLGQYF,TGTGCCAGCAGCCCCTCGACTAGGCTGGGGCAGTACTTC
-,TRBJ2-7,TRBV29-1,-,CSVGGRMAHEQYF,TGCAGCGTTGGGGGGAGAATGGCCCACGAGCAGTACTTC
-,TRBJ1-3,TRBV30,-,CAWSRRSGNTIYF,TGTGCCTGGAGCAGGCGCTCTGGAAACACCATATATTTT
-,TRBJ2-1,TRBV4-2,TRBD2,CASRHRGSSNNEQFF,TGTGCCAGCAGGCACCGCGGGAGTAGCAACAATGAGCAGTTCTTC
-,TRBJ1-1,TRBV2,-,CASSDPRNTEAFF,TGTGCCAGCAGTGATCCAAGGAACACTGAAGCTTTCTTT
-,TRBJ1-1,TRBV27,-,CASTAEYRVVNTEAFF,TGTGCCAGCACAGCCGAATACAGGGTGGTGAACACTGAAGCTTTCTTT
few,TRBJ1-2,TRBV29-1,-,CSVERVPNYGYTF,TGCAGCGTTGAACGCGTTCCCAACTATGGCTACACCTTC
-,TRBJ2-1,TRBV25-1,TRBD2,CASSEGGGNEQFF,TGTGCCAGCAGTGAGGGGGGGGGCAATGAGCAGTTCTTC
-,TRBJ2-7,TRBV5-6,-,CASSLRQEHSYEQYF,TGTGCCAGCAGCTTGAGGCAGGAGCACTCCTACGAGCAGTACTTC
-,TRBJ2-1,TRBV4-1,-,CASSQGENGYNEQFF,TGCGCCAGCAGCCAAGGGGAGAACGGGTACAATGAGCAGTTCTTC
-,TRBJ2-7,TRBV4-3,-,CASSQELTSFYEQYF,TGCGCCAGCAGCCAAGAGCTTACTAGCTTCTACGAGCAGTACTTC
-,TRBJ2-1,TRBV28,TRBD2,CASRPSAGSSYNEQFF,TGTGCCAGCAGGCCGTCAGCGGGAAGCTCCTACAATGAGCAGTTCTTC
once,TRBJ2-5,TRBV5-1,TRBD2,CASSSWTSGSGETQYF,TGCGCCAGCAGCTCCTGGACTAGCGGGAGTGGGGAGACCCAGTACTTC
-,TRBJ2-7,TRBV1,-,CTSSHGGLAGSSSYEQYF,TGCACCAGCAGCCACGGGGGACTAGCGGGATCGAGCTCCTACGAGCAGTACTTC